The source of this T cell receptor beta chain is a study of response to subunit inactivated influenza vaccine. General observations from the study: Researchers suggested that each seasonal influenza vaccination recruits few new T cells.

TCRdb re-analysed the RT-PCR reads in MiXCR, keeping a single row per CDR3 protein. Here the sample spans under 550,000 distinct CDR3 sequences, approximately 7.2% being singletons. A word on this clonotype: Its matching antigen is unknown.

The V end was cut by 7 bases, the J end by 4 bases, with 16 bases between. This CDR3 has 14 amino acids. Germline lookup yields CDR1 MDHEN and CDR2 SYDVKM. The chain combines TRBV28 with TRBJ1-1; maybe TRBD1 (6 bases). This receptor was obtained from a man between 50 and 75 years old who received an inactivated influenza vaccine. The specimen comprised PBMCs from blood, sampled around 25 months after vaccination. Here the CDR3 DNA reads TGTGCCAGCACCTCGGGGGGCGGGAGCACTGAAGCTTTCTTT. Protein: CASTSGGGSTEAFF. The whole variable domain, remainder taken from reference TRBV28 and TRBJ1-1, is DVKVTQSSRYLVKRTGEKVFLECVQDMDHENMFWYRQDPGLGLRLIYFSYDVKMKEKGDIPEGYSVSREKKERFSLILESASTNQTSMYLCASTSGGGSTEAFFGQGTRLTVV.